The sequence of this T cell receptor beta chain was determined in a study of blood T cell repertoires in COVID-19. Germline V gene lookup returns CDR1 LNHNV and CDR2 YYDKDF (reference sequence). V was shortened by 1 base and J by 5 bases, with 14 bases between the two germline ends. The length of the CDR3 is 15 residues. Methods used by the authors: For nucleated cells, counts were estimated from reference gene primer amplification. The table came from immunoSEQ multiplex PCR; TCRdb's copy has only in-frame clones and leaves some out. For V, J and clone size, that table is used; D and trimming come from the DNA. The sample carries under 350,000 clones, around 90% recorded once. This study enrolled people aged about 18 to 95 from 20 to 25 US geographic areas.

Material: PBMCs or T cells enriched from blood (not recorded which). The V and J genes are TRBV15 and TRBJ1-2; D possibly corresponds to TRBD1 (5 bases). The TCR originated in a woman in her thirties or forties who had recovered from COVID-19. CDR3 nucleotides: TGTGCCACCAGCAGAGCCTGGGCAGGGCGGTATGGCTACACCTTC. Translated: CATSRAWAGRYGYTF.